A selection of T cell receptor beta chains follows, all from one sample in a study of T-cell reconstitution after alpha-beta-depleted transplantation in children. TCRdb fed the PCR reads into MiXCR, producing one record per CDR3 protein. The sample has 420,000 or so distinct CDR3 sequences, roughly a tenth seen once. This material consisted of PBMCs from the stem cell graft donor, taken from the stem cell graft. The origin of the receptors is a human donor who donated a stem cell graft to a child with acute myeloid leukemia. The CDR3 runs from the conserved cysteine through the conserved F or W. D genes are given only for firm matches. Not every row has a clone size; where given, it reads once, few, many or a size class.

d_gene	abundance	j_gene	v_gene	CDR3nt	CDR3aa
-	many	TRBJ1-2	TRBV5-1	TGCGCCAGCAGCCTTCCAGGGGACCCTAACTATGGCTACACCTTC	CASSLPGDPNYGYTF
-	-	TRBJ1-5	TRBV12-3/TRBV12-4	TGTGCCAGCAGCCGGGACATTGGGGGATATAGCAATCAGCCCCAGCATTTT	CASSRDIGGYSNQPQHF
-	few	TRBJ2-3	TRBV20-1	TGCAGTGCTACCCGCACAGACACCACAGATACGCAGTATTTT	CSATRTDTTDTQYF
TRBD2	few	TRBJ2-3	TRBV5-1	TGCGCCAGCAGCTTGGTTCCAGCGGGATACACAGATACGCAGTATTTT	CASSLVPAGYTDTQYF
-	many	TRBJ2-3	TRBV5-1	TGCGCCAGCAGCTTCGACTCCGGAACGCAGTATTTT	CASSFDSGTQYF
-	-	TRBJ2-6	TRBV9	TGTGCCAGCAGCCCCCTTAGGGGGGCCAACGTCCTGACTTTC	CASSPLRGANVLTF
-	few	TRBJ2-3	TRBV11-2	TGTGCCAGCAGCTTAGTAGTCGCCTCAGATACGCAGTATTTT	CASSLVVASDTQYF
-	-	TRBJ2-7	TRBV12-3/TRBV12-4	TGTGCCAGCAAGCCCCACGGGGCCTACGAGCAGTACTTC	CASKPHGAYEQYF
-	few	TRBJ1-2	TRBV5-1	TGCGCCAGCAGCTTGGTTCAGAGCTATGGCTACACCTTC	CASSLVQSYGYTF
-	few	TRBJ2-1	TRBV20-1	TGCAGTGCTAGAGTTTGGGGGGCAGGTTCAGTCAATGAGCAGTTCTTC	CSARVWGAGSVNEQFF
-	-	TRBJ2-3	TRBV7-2	TGTGCCAGCAGCGCGTGGTCGGGCGAAGATACGCAGTATTTT	CASSAWSGEDTQYF
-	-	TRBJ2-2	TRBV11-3	TGTGCCAGCAGCCCCTCGGACCCCCGTCCCGGGGAGCTGTTTTTT	CASSPSDPRPGELFF
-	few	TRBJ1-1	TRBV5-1	TGCGCCAGCAGCTTGCTGACAGAGAACACTGAAGCTTTCTTT	CASSLLTENTEAFF
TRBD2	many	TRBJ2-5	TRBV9	TGTGCCAGCAGCGCGGGGCCGGGACTAGGGGAGACCCAGTACTTC	CASSAGPGLGETQYF
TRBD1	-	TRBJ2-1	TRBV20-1	TGCAGTGCCCCAGGGACAGGGAATGGCGGTGAGCAGTTCTTC	CSAPGTGNGGEQFF
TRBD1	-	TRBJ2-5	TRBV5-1	TGCGCCAGCAGCTTGGCCGGACAGGGAGAGACCCAGTACTTC	CASSLAGQGETQYF
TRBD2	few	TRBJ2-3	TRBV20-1	TGCAGTGCTAGCTTAAGGCGGGAGTACGGCACAGATACGCAGTATTTT	CSASLRREYGTDTQYF
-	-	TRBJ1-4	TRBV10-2	TGCGCCAGCAGTGAACCTGGCACTAATGAAAAACTGTTTTTT	CASSEPGTNEKLFF
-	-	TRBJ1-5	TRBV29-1	TGCAGCGTAAGAGCAGGGGATGGTAGCAATCAGCCCCAGCATTTT	CSVRAGDGSNQPQHF
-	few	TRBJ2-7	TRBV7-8	TGTGCCAGCAGCTTGTACCAGGGGCCGAACGAGCAGTACTTC	CASSLYQGPNEQYF
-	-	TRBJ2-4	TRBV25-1	TGTGCCAGCAGTGAATCCGTGGGTTTTCAGTACTTC	CASSESVGFQYF
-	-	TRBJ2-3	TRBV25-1	TGTGCCAGCACCTCAGGGCAAAGCACAGATACGCAGTATTTT	CASTSGQSTDTQYF
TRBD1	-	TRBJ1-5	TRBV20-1	TGCAGTGCGACAACCGGACAGGGCACTTATAGCAATCAGCCCCAGCATTTT	CSATTGQGTYSNQPQHF
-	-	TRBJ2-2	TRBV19	TGTGCCAGTAGTATGTACTCGGTTACCGGGGAGCTGTTTTTT	CASSMYSVTGELFF
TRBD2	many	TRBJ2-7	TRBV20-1	TGCAGTGCTAGGGGTATTCTAGCGGTGAGCTCCTACGAGCAGTACTTC	CSARGILAVSSYEQYF
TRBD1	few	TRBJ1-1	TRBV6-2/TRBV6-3	TGTGCCAGCAGTTACTCGAAGGTGCGCGGGACAGGGCACATGAACACTGAAGCTTTCTTT	CASSYSKVRGTGHMNTEAFF
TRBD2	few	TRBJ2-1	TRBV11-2	TGTGCCAGCAGCTTTACTAGCGGGTACAATGAGCAGTTCTTC	CASSFTSGYNEQFF
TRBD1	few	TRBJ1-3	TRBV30	TGTGCCTGGAGCAACAGGGGCAGAAAGTCTGGAAACACCATATATTTT	CAWSNRGRKSGNTIYF
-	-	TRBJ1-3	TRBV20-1	TGCAGTGCTAGAGGGGGACCTGGAAACACCATATATTTT	CSARGGPGNTIYF
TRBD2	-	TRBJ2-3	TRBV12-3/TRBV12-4	TGTGCCAGCAGCCCCGAGAGCGGGAGGGGCACAGATACGCAGTATTTT	CASSPESGRGTDTQYF
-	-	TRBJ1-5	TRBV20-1	TGCAGTGCTAGGGTGGACAATCAGCCCCAGCATTTT	CSARVDNQPQHF
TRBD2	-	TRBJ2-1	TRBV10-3	TGTGCCACCGTAGCGGGAGGCTCCTACAATGAGCAGTTCTTC	CATVAGGSYNEQFF
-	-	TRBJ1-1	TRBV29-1	TGCAGCGTTTACATGAACACTGAAGCTTTCTTT	CSVYMNTEAFF
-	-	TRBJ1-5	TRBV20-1	TGCAGTGCTAGGGTTGTAGATAGCAATCAGCCCCAGCATTTT	CSARVVDSNQPQHF
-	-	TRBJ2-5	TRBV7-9	TGTGCCAGCAGCCCAGGGGTGAAGACCCAGTACTTC	CASSPGVKTQYF
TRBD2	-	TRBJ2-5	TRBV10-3	TGTGCCATCAGTGAGTCCGGGGTCCCGGGAGGGCCCCACGAGACCCAGTACTTC	CAISESGVPGGPHETQYF
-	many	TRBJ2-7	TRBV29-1	TGCAGCGGGGCTCGGGCAGGGACCTACGAGCAGTACTTC	CSGARAGTYEQYF
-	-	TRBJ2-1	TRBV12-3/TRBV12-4	TGTGCCAGCAGTTTAGTTCGGGGCAATGAGCAGTTCTTC	CASSLVRGNEQFF
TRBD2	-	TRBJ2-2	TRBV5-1	TGCGCCAGCAGCTTGTTTTGGATTGGGGAGACTAGCTACAACACCGGGGAGCTGTTTTTT	CASSLFWIGETSYNTGELFF
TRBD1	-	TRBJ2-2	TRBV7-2	TGTGCCAGCAGCTTCACGAAGGGACAGGGAACCACCGGGGAGCTGTTTTTT	CASSFTKGQGTTGELFF
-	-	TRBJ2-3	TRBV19	TGTGCCAGTAGTAGACGCGAAGGGGGGGTTAGCACAGATACGCAGTATTTT	CASSRREGGVSTDTQYF
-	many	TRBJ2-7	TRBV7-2	TGTGCCAGCAGCTTAGGGGCAGGGGATGGCGAGCAGTACTTC	CASSLGAGDGEQYF
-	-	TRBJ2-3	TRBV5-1	TGCGCCAGCAGCCCCTCGGGGGGCCGGGCAGATACGCAGTATTTT	CASSPSGGRADTQYF
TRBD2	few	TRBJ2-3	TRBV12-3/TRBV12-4	TGTGCCAGCAGTTTAACAAGCGGGAGGGGCACAGATACGCAGTATTTT	CASSLTSGRGTDTQYF
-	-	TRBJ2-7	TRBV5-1	TGCGCCAGCAGCTTGTCAGGACAGGAGCAGTACTTC	CASSLSGQEQYF
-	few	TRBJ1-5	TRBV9	TGTGCCAGCAGCGCCCGTGGCAATCAGCCCCAGCATTTT	CASSARGNQPQHF
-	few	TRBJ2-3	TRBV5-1	TGCGCCAGCAGCTTGGGACTAGATGGCCGGCGGGATACGCAGTATTTT	CASSLGLDGRRDTQYF
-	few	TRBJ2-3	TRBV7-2	TGTGCCAGCAGCTTGTTTCAGGGAGGACAAGATACGCAGTATTTT	CASSLFQGGQDTQYF
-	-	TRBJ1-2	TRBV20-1	TGCAGTGCTAGAGCGGCAGGCTATGGCTACACCTTC	CSARAAGYGYTF
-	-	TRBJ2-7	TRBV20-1	TGCAGTGCTGAACCGTACAGCTCCTACGAGCAGTACTTC	CSAEPYSSYEQYF
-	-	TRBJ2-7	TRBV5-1	TGCGCCAGCAGCCGGGTAGGGAGTGGCGAGCAGTACTTC	CASSRVGSGEQYF
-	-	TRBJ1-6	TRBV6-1	TGTGCCAGCAGTGAAGCAGAGGGGGATAATTCACCCCTCCACTTT	CASSEAEGDNSPLHF
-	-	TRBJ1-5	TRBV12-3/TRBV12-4	TGTGCCAGCAGTTTAGTCGGCAGGGGACTACCCGTGGGCAATCAGCCCCAGCATTTT	CASSLVGRGLPVGNQPQHF
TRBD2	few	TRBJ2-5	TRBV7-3	TGTGCCAGCAGCCGGACTAGCGCAGAGACCCAGTACTTC	CASSRTSAETQYF